This paragraph reports one T cell receptor (beta chain). The sample is drawn from a study of blood T cell repertoires in COVID-19. About the study: Both acute and convalescent COVID-19 samples were obtained from the United States, Italy and Spain. Sources were T cells, B-cell-depleted T cells, or PBMCs; the material itself was cDNA or gDNA.

Original processing methods: By means of reference gene primer amplification, nucleated cell counts were estimated. Sequenced by immunoSEQ multiplex PCR; TCRdb stores in-frame clones only, minus some. Clone size and the V and J calls come from that table; the DNA yielded D and trimming. The profile shows nearly 65,000 clones, 84% of them singletons. CDR1 SGHTA and CDR2 FQGTGA come from the germline V gene. CDR3 length: 13 residues. V shed 5 bases and J shed 5 bases, with 10 bases lying between them. Sequences were obtained from peripheral blood. V is TRBV7-3 and J is TRBJ2-1; D not certain. The sequence was obtained from a human donor in a cohort sampled during active COVID-19. The CDR3 DNA is TGTGCCAGCAGCCCCTTCTCAGACAATGAGCAGTTCTTC. Translating it yields CASSPFSDNEQFF.